This T cell receptor (beta chain) was obtained from a study of CD8 T cells in Susac syndrome (dated by TCRdb to about 2019). In terms of the full investigation: Of the Susac syndrome patients who were sequenced, about eight were in clinical remission while roughly six had clinically active disease. At blood withdrawal, Susac syndrome patients were either therapy-naive, taking corticosteroids (in some cases with IVIg as well), or taking IVIg alone. The study compared CD8+ T cell repertoire clonality among about a dozen healthy donors, around 14 Susac syndrome patients and fewer than 19 multiple sclerosis patients. Whether CD8+ T cell activation and differentiation in Susac syndrome was antigen driven was tested using repertoire sequencing. Study-wide conclusions, independent of this receptor: About 15 Susac-specific public clones were identified in the total CD8+ repertoire, and four to six Susac-specific public clones were identified in the CD8+ TEMRA repertoire. Clonal expansion was seen in Susac syndrome CD8+ repertoires, peaking in CD8+ TEMRA cells and being greater in clinically active patients than in remitting ones. The number of individuals in the TCR sequencing and HLA analysis was recognized as being relatively small.

Peripheral blood CD8+ and CD4+ T cells from healthy donors, Susac syndrome patients and multiple sclerosis patients were profiled by high-throughput TCR beta sequencing. The Susac syndrome patients fulfilled recently defined diagnostic criteria for definite or probable disease. Bulk CD8+ and CD4+ T cells were purified by magnetic negative isolation, whereas CD8+ TEMRA cells were enriched by FACS. Blood was collected in EDTA tubes and processed within 24 hours, with PBMCs isolated through density gradient centrifugation. PBMCs intended for TCR sequencing were frozen in liquid nitrogen and were later thawed in a 37 degrees C water bath. A purity of at least 90% was achieved for sorted or isolated CD4+, CD8+ and CD8+ TEMRA cells. RNA was extracted using the RNeasy kit, and roughly 0.45 to 1 microgram was reverse transcribed with random hexamers. TCR beta CDR3 regions were amplified with the immunoSEQ multiplex PCR assay covering 54 Vbeta and 13 Jbeta segments. PCR amplification bias was corrected by using a synthetic template baseline for primer optimization and computational correction. As for the original processing: Only productive sequences were kept, with reads annotated to V, D and J genes according to IMGT and analyzed in immunoSEQ Analyzer. Clonality was computed as one minus Shannon entropy normalized by log2 of the number of productive unique sequences. For each patient and control, public and private clones were evaluated among the 100 most prevalent clones. Clones were defined as Susac-specific when absent from the healthy and MS cohorts, from approximately 1,100 published viral clones and from other ImmuneACCESS disease sequences. TCRdb reprocessing: public reads trimmed at Q25 with fastp, clones called with MiXCR, in-frame beta chains kept. Records with the same CDR3 protein are collapsed into one entry carrying the most frequent genes and DNA. The V and J calls were not made by the authors but by TCRdb's processing. The sample profile shows around 80,000 distinct CDR3 sequences; around 93% of them were found once. 0.35% to 0.5% of the sample is held by the ten biggest clonotypes.

The CDR3 measures 14 amino acids from cysteine to phenylalanine. Only the CDR3 DNA is retained, 42 bases long and in frame from the first base. Deletion took 8 bases off V and 1 base off J, with a span of 14 bases between the germline ends. CDR1 and CDR2, looked up from the germline V gene, are MNHNS and SASEGT. With regard to this clonotype: The specificity of this receptor is unknown. No base qualities exist here, and no much larger clone lies one base off it.

In this chain, TRBV6-1 is recombined with TRBJ1-1; no D gene call is confident. The receptor was isolated from a human donor with Susac syndrome. Specimen: CD8+ T cells from PBMCs. The DNA sequence follows: TGTGCCAGCCGGGATGACGGGAGGAACACTGAAGCTTTCTTT. It specifies CASRDDGRNTEAFF.